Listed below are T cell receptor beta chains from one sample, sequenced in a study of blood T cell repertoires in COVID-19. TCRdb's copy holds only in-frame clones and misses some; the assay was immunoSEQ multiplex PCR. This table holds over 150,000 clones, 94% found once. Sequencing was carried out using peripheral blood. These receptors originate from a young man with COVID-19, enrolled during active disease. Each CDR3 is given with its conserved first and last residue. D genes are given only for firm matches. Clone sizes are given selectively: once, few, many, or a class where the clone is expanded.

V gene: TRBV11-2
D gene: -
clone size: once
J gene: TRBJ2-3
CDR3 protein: CASSLGRAGRNTDTQYF
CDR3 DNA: TGTGCCAGCAGCTTAGGTCGGGCGGGGAGAAACACAGATACGCAGTATTTT

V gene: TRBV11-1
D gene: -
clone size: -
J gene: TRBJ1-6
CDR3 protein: CASSWRGQTNSPLHF
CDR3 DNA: TGTGCCAGCAGCTGGAGAGGACAGACTAATTCACCCCTCCACTTT

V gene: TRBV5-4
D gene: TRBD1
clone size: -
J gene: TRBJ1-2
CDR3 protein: CASSQGQYRYGYTF
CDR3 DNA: TGTGCCAGCAGCCAGGGACAGTACCGCTATGGCTACACCTTC

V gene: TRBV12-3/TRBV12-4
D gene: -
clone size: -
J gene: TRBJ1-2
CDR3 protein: CASSLAGAGGYTF
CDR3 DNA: TGTGCCAGCAGTTTAGCGGGGGCAGGTGGCTACACCTTC

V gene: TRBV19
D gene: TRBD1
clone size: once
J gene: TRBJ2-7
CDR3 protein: CASSIWGDRGPYEQYF
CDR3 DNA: TGTGCCAGTAGTATCTGGGGTGACAGGGGGCCCTACGAGCAGTACTTC

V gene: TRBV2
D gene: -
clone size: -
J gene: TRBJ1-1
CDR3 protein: CASSGGQLNTEAFF
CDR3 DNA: TGTGCCAGCAGTGGGGGGCAGCTTAACACTGAAGCTTTCTTT

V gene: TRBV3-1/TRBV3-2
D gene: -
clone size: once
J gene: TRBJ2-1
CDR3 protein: CASSRVGQGGGNEQFF
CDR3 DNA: TGTGCCAGCAGCCGTGTGGGGCAGGGGGGAGGCAATGAGCAGTTCTTC

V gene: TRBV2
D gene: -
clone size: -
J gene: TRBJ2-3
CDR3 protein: CASSGGQITDTQYF
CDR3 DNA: TGTGCCAGCAGCGGGGGGCAGATCACAGATACGCAGTATTTT

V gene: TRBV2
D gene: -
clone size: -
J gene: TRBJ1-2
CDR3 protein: CASIPTVRNYGYTF
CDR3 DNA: TGTGCCAGCATACCGACAGTCAGAAACTATGGCTACACCTTC

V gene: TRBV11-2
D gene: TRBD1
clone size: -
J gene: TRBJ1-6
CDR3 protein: CASSSRPGQGNSPLHF
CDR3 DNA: TGTGCCAGCAGCTCTCGACCGGGACAGGGGAATTCACCCCTCCACTTT

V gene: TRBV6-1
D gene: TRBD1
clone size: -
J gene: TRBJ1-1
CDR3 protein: CASSGYLRTGMTEAFF
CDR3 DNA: TGTGCCAGCAGTGGGTATTTAAGGACAGGGATGACTGAAGCTTTCTTT

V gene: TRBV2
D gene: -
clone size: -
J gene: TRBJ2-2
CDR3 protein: CASSSRGATNTGELFF
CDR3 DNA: TGTGCCAGCAGTAGTCGGGGAGCAACGAACACCGGGGAGCTGTTTTTT

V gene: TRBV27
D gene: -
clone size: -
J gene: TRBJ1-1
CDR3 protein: CASSWAGLSEAFF
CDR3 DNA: TGTGCCAGCAGTTGGGCAGGCCTGTCAGAAGCTTTCTTT

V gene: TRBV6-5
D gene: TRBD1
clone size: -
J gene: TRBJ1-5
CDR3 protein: CASSTVTGVGPQHF
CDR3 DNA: TGTGCCAGCAGTACCGTGACAGGGGTAGGGCCCCAGCATTTT

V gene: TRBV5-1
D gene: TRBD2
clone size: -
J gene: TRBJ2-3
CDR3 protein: CASSLRTGLAGGPTDTQYF
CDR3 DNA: TGCGCCAGCAGCCTTCGGACAGGGCTAGCGGGGGGGCCGACAGATACGCAGTATTTT

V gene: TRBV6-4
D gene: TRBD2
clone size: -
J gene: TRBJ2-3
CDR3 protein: CASSDSGGRTDTQYF
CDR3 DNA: TGTGCCAGCAGTGACTCGGGGGGGAGGACAGATACGCAGTATTTT

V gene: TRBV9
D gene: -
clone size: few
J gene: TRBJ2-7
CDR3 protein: CASSVGSGSYEQYF
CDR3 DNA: TGTGCCAGCAGCGTAGGGTCCGGGTCCTACGAGCAGTACTTC

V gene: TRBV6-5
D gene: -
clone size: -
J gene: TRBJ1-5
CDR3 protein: CASRTHSNQPQHF
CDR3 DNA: TGTGCCAGCCGGACACATAGCAATCAGCCCCAGCATTTT

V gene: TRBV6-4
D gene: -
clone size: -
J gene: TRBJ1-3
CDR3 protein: CASSDPGTPSGNTIYF
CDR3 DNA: TGTGCCAGCAGTGACCCGGGGACTCCCTCTGGAAACACCATATATTTT

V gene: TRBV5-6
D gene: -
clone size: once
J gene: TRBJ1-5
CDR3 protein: CASSLGLREGPQHF
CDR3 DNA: TGTGCCAGCAGCTTGGGTTTGAGGGAGGGACCCCAGCATTTT

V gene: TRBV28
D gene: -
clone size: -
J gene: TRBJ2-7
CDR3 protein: CASSLYSYEQYF
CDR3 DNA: TGTGCCAGCAGTCTCTACTCCTACGAGCAGTACTTC

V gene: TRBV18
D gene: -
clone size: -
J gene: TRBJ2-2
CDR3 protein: CASSPRAGETGELFF
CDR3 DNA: TGTGCCAGCTCACCACGGGCAGGGGAGACCGGGGAGCTGTTTTTT

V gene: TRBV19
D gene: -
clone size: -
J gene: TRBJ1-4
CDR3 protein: CASSFIQGGATNEKLFF
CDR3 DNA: TGTGCCAGTAGTTTCATTCAGGGTGGAGCAACTAATGAAAAACTGTTTTTT

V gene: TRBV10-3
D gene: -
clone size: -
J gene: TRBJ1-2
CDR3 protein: CAISVAGDGYTF
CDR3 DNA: TGTGCCATCAGTGTTGCGGGGGATGGCTACACCTTC

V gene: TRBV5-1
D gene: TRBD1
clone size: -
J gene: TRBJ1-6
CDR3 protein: CASSLVRQGARLKGSPLHF
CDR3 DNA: TGCGCCAGCAGCTTGGTCCGGCAGGGGGCGCGGTTGAAAGGATCACCCCTCCACTTT

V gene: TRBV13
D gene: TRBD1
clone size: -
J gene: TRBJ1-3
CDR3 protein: CASSLSRQGLGNTIYF
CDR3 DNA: TGTGCCAGCAGCCTTTCCAGACAGGGGTTAGGAAACACCATATATTTT

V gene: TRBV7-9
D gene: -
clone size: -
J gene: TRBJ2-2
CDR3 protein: CASSLTAGGTGELFF
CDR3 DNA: TGTGCCAGCAGCTTAACGGCCGGGGGCACCGGGGAGCTGTTTTTT

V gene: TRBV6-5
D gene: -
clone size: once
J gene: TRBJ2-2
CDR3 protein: CASRRVTGELFF
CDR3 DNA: TGTGCCAGCAGACGCGTTACCGGGGAGCTGTTTTTT

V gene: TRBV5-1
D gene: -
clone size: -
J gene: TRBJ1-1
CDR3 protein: CASTFNVGQGSGAFF
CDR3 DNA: TGCGCCAGCACCTTCAATGTGGGGCAGGGGTCTGGAGCTTTCTTT

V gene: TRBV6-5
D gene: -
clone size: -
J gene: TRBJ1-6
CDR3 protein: CASSYGEWGSPLHF
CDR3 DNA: TGTGCCAGCAGTTACGGGGAATGGGGCTCACCCCTCCACTTT

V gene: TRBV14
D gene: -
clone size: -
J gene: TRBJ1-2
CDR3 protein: CASSQPGRENYGYTF
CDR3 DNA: TGTGCCAGCAGCCAACCAGGCAGGGAAAACTATGGCTACACCTTC

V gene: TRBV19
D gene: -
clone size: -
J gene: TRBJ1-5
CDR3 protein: CASSTGDGNQPQHF
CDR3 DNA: TGTGCCAGTAGTACAGGGGACGGCAATCAGCCCCAGCATTTT

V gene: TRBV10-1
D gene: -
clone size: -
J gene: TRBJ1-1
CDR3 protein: CASSESRGITEAFF
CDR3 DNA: TGCGCCAGCAGTGAGTCCCGGGGGATTACTGAAGCTTTCTTT

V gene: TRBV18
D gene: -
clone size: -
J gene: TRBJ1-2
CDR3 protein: CASSNGGAWSYGYTF
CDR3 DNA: TGTGCCAGCTCGAACGGAGGGGCTTGGAGCTATGGCTACACCTTC